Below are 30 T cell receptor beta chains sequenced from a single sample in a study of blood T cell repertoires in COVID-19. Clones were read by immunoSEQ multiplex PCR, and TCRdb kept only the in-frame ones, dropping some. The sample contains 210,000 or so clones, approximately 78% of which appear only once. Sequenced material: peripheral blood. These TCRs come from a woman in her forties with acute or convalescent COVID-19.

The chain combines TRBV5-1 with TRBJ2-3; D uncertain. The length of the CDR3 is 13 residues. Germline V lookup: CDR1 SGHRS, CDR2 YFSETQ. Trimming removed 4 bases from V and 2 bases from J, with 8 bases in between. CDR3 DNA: TGCGCCAGCAGCGGCACCTTCACAGATACGCAGTATTTT. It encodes CASSGTFTDTQYF.

CDR3 sequence (DNA): TGTGCCAGCAGTCCCGACAGGGGGCATAATTCACCCCTCCACTTT. Protein sequence: CASSPDRGHNSPLHF. This chain uses TRBV27 with TRBJ1-6, with 10 bases that match TRBD1. Trimming cost V 5 bases and J 5 bases; bases outside gene matches: 3. This CDR3 has 15 residues. Germline V gene lookup returns CDR1 MNHEY and CDR2 SMNVEV (reference sequence).

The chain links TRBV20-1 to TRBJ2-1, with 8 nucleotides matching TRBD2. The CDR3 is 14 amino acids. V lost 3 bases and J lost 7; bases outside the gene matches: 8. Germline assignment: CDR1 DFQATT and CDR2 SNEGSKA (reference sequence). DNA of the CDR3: TGCAGTGCTAGTTCCGCGGGAGGTTGGAATGAGCAGTTCTTC. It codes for CSASSAGGWNEQFF.

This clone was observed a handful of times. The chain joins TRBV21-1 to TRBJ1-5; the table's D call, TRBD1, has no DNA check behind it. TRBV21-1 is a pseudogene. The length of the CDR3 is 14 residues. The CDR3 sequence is CASSGIRGNQPQHF. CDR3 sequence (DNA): TGTGCCAGCAGCGGAATCAGGGGGAATCAGCCCCAGCATTTT.

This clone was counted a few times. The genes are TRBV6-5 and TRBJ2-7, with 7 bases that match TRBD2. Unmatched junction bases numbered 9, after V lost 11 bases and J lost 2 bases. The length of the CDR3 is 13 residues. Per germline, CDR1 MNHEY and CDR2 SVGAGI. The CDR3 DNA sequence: TGTGCCGGCGGCGGGGGTACCACCTACGAGCAGTACTTC. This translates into CAGGGGTTYEQYF.

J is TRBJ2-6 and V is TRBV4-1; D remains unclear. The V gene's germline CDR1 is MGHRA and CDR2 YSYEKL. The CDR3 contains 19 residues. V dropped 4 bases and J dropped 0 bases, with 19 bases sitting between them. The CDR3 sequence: CASSPLGRKTGSGANVLTF. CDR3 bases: TGCGCCAGCAGCCCATTAGGAAGGAAGACGGGCTCTGGGGCCAACGTCCTGACTTTC.

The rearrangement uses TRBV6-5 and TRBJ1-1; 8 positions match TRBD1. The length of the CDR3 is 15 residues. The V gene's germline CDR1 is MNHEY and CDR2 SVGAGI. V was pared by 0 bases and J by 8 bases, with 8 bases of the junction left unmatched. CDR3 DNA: TGTGCCAGCAGTTACTCTATGTACCAGGGGGCCGAAGCTTTCTTT. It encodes CASSYSMYQGAEAFF.

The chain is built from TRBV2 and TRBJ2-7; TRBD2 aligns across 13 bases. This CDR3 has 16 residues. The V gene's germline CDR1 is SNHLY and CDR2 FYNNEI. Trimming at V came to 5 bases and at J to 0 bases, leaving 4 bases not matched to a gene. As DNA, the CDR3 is TGTGCCAGCAGTCGGACTAGCGGGGGATCCTCCTACGAGCAGTACTTC. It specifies CASSRTSGGSSYEQYF.

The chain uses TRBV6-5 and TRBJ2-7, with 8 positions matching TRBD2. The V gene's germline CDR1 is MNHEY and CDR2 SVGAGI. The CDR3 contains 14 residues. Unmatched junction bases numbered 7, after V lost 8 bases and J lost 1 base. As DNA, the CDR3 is TGTGCCAGCCGCCGGGAGGGTTGGTCCTACGAGCAGTACTTC. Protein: CASRREGWSYEQYF.

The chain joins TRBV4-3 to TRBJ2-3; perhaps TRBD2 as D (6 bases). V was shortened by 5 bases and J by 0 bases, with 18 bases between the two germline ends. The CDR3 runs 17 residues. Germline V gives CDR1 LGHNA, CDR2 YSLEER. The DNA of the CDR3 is TGCGCCAGCAGCTCAGGAGTCGGCGGGATTAGCACAGATACGCAGTATTTT. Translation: CASSSGVGGISTDTQYF.

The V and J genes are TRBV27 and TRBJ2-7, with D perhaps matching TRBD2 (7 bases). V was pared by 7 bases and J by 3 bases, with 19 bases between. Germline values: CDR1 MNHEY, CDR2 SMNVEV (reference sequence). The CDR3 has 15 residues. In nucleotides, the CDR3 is TGTGCCAGCAAATGGGGGGGGGCGCCTAACTACGAGCAGTACTTC. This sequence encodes CASKWGGAPNYEQYF.

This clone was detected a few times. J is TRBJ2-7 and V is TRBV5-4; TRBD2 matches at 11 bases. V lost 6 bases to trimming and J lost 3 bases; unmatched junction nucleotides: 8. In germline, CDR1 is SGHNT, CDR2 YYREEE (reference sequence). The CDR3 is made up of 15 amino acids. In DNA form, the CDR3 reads TGTGCCAGCACGATGTTTAGCGGGGGGGGCTACGAGCAGTACTTC. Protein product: CASTMFSGGGYEQYF.

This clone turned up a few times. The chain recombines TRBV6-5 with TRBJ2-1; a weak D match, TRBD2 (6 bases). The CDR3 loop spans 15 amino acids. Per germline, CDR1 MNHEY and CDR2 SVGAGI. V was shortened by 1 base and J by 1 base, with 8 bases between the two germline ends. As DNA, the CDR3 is TGTGCCAGCAGTTACTTTGCGGGATCCTACAATGAGCAGTTCTTC. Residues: CASSYFAGSYNEQFF.

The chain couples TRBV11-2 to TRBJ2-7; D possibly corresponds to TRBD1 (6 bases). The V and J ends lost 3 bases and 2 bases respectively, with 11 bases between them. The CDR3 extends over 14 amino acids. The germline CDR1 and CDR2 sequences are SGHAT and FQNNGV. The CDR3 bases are TGTGCCAGCAGCTTTGGGACACCCCCCTACGAGCAGTACTTC. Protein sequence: CASSFGTPPYEQYF.

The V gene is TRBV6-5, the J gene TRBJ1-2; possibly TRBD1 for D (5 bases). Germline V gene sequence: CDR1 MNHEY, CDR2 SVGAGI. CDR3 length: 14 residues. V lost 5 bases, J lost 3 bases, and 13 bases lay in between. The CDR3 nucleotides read TGTGCCAGCAGTCCGACAGCGACTTACTATGGCTACACCTTC. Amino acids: CASSPTATYYGYTF.

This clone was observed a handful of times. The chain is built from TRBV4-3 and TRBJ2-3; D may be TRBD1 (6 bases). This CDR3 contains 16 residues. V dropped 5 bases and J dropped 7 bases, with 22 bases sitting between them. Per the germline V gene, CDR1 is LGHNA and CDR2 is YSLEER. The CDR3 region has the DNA TGCGCCAGCAGCGAAAACACAGGGCCCCCTTTCAATACGCAGTATTTT. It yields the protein CASSENTGPPFNTQYF.

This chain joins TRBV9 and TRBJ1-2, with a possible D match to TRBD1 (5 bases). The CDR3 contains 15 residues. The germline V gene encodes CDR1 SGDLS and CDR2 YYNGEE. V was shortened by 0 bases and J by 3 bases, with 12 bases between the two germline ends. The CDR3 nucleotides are TGTGCCAGCAGCGTAGGGTCCTCAGGGCACTATGGCTACACCTTC. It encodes CASSVGSSGHYGYTF.

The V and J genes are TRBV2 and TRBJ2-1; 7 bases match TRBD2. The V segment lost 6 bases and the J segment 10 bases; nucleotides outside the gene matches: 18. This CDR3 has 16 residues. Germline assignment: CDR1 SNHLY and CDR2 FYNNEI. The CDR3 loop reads CASSKLAQAREGEQFF. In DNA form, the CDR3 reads TGTGCCAGCAGCAAACTAGCGCAGGCCCGAGAGGGAGAGCAGTTCTTC.

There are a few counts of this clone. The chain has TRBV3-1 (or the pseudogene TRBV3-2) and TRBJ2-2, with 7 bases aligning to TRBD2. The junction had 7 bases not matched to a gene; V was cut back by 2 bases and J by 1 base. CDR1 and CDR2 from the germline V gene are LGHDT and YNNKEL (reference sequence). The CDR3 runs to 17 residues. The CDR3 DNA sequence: TGTGCCAGCAGCCAACAGAGAGCGGGGATGAACACCGGGGAGCTGTTTTTT. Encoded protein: CASSQQRAGMNTGELFF.

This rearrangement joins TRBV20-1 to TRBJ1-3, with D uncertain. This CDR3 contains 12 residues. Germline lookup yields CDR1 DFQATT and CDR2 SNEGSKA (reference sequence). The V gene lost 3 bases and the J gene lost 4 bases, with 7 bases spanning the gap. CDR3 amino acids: CSASTGGNTIYF. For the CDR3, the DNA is TGCAGTGCTAGTACGGGGGGAAACACCATATATTTT.

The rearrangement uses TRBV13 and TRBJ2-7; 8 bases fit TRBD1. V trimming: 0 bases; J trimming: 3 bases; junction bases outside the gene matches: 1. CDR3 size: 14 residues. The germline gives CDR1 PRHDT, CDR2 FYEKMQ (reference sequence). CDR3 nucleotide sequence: TGTGCCAGCAGCTTAGGTGACAGGGGCTACGAGCAGTACTTC. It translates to CASSLGDRGYEQYF.

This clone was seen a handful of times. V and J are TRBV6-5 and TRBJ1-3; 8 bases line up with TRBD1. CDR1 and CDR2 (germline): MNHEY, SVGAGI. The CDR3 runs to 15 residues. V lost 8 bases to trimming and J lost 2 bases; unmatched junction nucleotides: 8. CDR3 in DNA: TGTGCCAGCCGCAACGAACAGGGGGCTGGAAACACCATATATTTT. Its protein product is CASRNEQGAGNTIYF.

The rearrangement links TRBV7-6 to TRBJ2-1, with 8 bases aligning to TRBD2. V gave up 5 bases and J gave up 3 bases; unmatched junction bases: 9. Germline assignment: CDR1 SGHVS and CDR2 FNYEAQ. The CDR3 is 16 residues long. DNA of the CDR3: TGTGCCAGCAGCCTGCGGGAGGTGCCTCACTACAATGAGCAGTTCTTC. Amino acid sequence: CASSLREVPHYNEQFF.

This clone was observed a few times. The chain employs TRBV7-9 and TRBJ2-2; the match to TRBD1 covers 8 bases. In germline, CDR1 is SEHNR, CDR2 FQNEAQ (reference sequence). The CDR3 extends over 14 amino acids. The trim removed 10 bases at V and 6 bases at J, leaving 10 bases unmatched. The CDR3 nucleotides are TGTGCCAAGGGACAGGCTACGAGTGCCGGGGAGCTGTTTTTT. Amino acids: CAKGQATSAGELFF. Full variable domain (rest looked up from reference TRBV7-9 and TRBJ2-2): DTGVSQNPRHKITKRGQNVTFRCDPISEHNRLYWYRQTLGQGPEFLTYFQNEAQLEKSRLLSDRFSAERPKGSFSTLEIQRTEQGDSAMYLCAKGQATSAGELFFGEGSRLTVL.

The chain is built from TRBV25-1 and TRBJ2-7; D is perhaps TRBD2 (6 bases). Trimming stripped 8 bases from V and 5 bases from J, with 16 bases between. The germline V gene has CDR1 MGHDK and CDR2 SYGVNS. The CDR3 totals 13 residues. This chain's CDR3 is CASGGSQENEQYF. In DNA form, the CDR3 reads TGTGCCAGCGGGGGGTCTCAGGAGAACGAGCAGTACTTC.

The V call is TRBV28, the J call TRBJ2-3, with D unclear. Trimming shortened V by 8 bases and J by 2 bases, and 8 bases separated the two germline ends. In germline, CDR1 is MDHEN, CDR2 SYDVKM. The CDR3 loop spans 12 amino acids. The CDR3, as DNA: TGTGCCAGCCAGGAATTCACAGATACGCAGTATTTT. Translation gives CASQEFTDTQYF. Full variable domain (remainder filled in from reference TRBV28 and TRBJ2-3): DVKVTQSSRYLVKRTGEKVFLECVQDMDHENMFWYRQDPGLGLRLIYFSYDVKMKEKGDIPEGYSVSREKKERFSLILESASTNQTSMYLCASQEFTDTQYFGPGTRLTVL.

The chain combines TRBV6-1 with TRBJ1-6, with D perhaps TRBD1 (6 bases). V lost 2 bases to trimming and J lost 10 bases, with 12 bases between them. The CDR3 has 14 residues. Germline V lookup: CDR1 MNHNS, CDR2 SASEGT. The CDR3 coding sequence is TGTGCCAGCAGTGAAAGGGGGGGTGACTCACCCCTCCACTTT. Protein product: CASSERGGDSPLHF.

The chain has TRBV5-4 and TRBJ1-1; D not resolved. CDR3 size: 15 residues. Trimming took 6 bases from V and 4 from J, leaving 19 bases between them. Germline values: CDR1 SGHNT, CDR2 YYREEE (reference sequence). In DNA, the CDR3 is TGTGCCAGCACTCCCGAGAGGCCTCTGGGCACTGAAGCTTTCTTT. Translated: CASTPERPLGTEAFF.

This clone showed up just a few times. Here the CDR3 DNA reads TGTGCCAGTAGTCCGCAGGAATTTACAGCCTCAGATACGCAGTATTTT. It encodes CASSPQEFTASDTQYF. The V and J genes are TRBV19 and TRBJ2-3; D is unresolved. The CDR3 is 16 amino acids. Between the trimmed V and J ends, which lost 5 bases and 4 bases, there was a span of 19 bases. Germline V CDR1 and CDR2: LNHDA, SQIVND (reference sequence).

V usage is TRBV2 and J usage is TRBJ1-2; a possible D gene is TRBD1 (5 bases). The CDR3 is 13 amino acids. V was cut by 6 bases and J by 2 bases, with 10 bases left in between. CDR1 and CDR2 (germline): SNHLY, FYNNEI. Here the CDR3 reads CASRGGENYGYTF. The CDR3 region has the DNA TGTGCCAGCAGGGGGGGGGAGAACTATGGCTACACCTTC.